Listed below are T cell receptor beta chains from one sample, sequenced in a study of blood T cells in healthy people across ages. TCRdb reprocessed the 5' RACE reads with MiXCR, giving one entry per CDR3 protein. The data show 1.8 million or so distinct CDR3 sequences, around 40% seen once. Sample: blood. These TCRs come from a human donor in good health. Each CDR3 is given with its conserved first and last residue. The D gene is left open where the match is weak. Part of the rows lack a size; the others show once, few, many or a class for expanded clones.

TRBV7-9	TRBD1	TRBJ2-1	many	TGTGCCAGCAGCAAGTACAGGGGGGAGTTCAATGAGCAGTTCTTC	CASSKYRGEFNEQFF
TRBV29-1	TRBD1	TRBJ2-7	-	TGCAGCGTTGAAGGACAGGGGGGTTGCGAGCAGTACTTC	CSVEGQGGCEQYF
TRBV24-1	TRBD1	TRBJ2-1	few	TGTGCCACCGTTGAAAATCAGGGGGCTAAGCAGTTCTTC	CATVENQGAKQFF
TRBV7-8	-	TRBJ2-3	-	TGTGCCAGCAGCGCCCGACTAGTTAAGAGCACAGATACGCAGTATTTT	CASSARLVKSTDTQYF
TRBV11-2	-	TRBJ2-4	once	TGTGCCAGCAGTTCACTTCTGGGGGCAAGGGCCAAAAACATTCAGTACTTC	CASSSLLGARAKNIQYF
TRBV7-2	TRBD1	TRBJ2-4	-	TGTGCCAGCAGCCAAGGGACAGTCTATAACATTCAGTACTTC	CASSQGTVYNIQYF
TRBV4-3	-	TRBJ1-2	-	TGCGCCAGCAGCCAAGAGGGAACGGGCTACACCTTC	CASSQEGTGYTF
TRBV7-2	-	TRBJ2-7	-	TGTGCCAGCAGCTTAGACATATCGAGCTCCTACGAGCAGTACTTC	CASSLDISSSYEQYF
TRBV6-1	-	TRBJ2-1	few	TGTGCCAGCAATACGGGATCGGAAGATGAGCAGTTCTTC	CASNTGSEDEQFF
TRBV15	TRBD1	TRBJ2-7	many	TGTGCCACCAGCAGAGAGAAACAGGGGAGCTCCTACGAGCAGTACTTC	CATSREKQGSSYEQYF
TRBV11-2	TRBD2	TRBJ2-5	many	TGTGCCAGCAGGGCAATTCCGCGGGCGGGGGGAGAGACCCAGTACTTC	CASRAIPRAGGETQYF
TRBV29-1	-	TRBJ2-6	few	TGCAGCGTTGCCTATAGAAGGACGCAGGAATCTGGGGCCAACGTCCTGACTTTC	CSVAYRRTQESGANVLTF
TRBV6-4	-	TRBJ2-2	-	TGTGCCAGCAGTGAGAAGGAGGGTAACACCGGGGAGCTGTTTTTT	CASSEKEGNTGELFF
TRBV24-1	TRBD1	TRBJ1-1	-	TGTGCCACCAGTGATTCTGCAGGGGGTACTGAAGCTTTCTTT	CATSDSAGGTEAFF
TRBV20-1	-	TRBJ1-6	-	TGCAGTGCGTTAAACTTTGGCTCCTATAATTCACCCCTCCACTTT	CSALNFGSYNSPLHF
TRBV4-3	-	TRBJ2-5	-	TGCGCCAGCAGCCAAGATCTAGGGGGGGGCCAGACCCAGTACTTC	CASSQDLGGGQTQYF
TRBV7-9	-	TRBJ2-4	-	TGTGCCCGCAGCATCGGACAGAGTTCCTACGGGCAGTACTTC	CARSIGQSSYGQYF
TRBV27	TRBD2	TRBJ2-7	many	TGTGCCAGCAGTCTGGGGACTAGAGGCGAGCAGTACTTC	CASSLGTRGEQYF
TRBV7-2	-	TRBJ1-2	-	TGTGCCAGCAGCTTAGGGGCAGGGCAGGACTATGGCTACACCTTC	CASSLGAGQDYGYTF
TRBV28	-	TRBJ2-5	-	TGTGCCAGCAGTTTACAGGGGTGGGGTGGTCAAGAGACCCAGTACTTC	CASSLQGWGGQETQYF
TRBV9	TRBD1	TRBJ2-7	-	TGTGCCAGCAGCCCTTCCGGACAGGGGAGCGACGAGCAGTACTTC	CASSPSGQGSDEQYF
TRBV4-2	-	TRBJ2-7	-	TGTGCCAGCAGCCAAGAAGGGGCCTACACGGCCTCCCGATCCTACGAGCAGTACTTC	CASSQEGAYTASRSYEQYF
TRBV7-9	-	TRBJ2-5	few	TGTGCCAGCAGCTTAGCGCCGCAGGACAGCTACTTCCAAGAGACCCAGTACTTC	CASSLAPQDSYFQETQYF
TRBV5-6	-	TRBJ2-1	once	TGTGCCAGCAGCTTGGCTTCATACGGATGGCGTGAGCAGTTCTTC	CASSLASYGWREQFF
TRBV5-1	-	TRBJ2-7	-	TGCGCCAGCAGCTTGGCCTTGGTGACCTCCTACGAGCAGTACTTC	CASSLALVTSYEQYF
TRBV9	TRBD1	TRBJ1-1	-	TGTGCCAGCAGACAAACAGGGGACACTGAAGCTTTCTTT	CASRQTGDTEAFF
TRBV9	-	TRBJ2-7	-	TGTGCCAGCAGCAAAGGGACGGAAAGCGGCTACGAGCAGTACTTC	CASSKGTESGYEQYF
TRBV12-3/TRBV12-4	-	TRBJ1-2	few	TGTGCCAGCAGTTTGGCCGGAGTACCCTATGGCTACACCTTC	CASSLAGVPYGYTF
TRBV14	-	TRBJ1-5	few	TGTGCCAGCAGCCATACACAGGGTCAGCCCCAGCATTTT	CASSHTQGQPQHF
TRBV6-5	-	TRBJ2-4	few	TGTGCCAGCAGTTCCCTAAACCGCCAGGGAAGCATTCAGTACTTC	CASSSLNRQGSIQYF
TRBV20-1	-	TRBJ2-1	few	TGCAGTGCTAGAGCTGATCGGTACAATGAGCAGTTCTTC	CSARADRYNEQFF
TRBV9	-	TRBJ1-2	few	TGTGCCAGCAGCCGACAGTACTATGGCTACACCTTC	CASSRQYYGYTF
TRBV12-3/TRBV12-4	TRBD1	TRBJ1-6	-	TGTGCCAGCAGCTCCCAGGGGGGTGTAAATTCACCCCTCCACTTT	CASSSQGGVNSPLHF
TRBV7-2	-	TRBJ2-4	-	TGTACCAGCAGCTTGGCAGGGTTTAACCTAGCCAAAAACATTCAGTACTTC	CTSSLAGFNLAKNIQYF
TRBV7-2	TRBD2	TRBJ2-1	-	TGTGCCAGCAAAGTTAGCGGGGGGGTGAATGAGCAGTTCTTC	CASKVSGGVNEQFF
TRBV29-1	-	TRBJ1-1	-	TGCAGCACGTACCTCCCGACAGTTGAAGCTTTCTTT	CSTYLPTVEAFF
TRBV20-1	-	TRBJ2-7	few	TGCAGTGCTACCCTGACAGGGAGGCACGAGCAGTACTTC	CSATLTGRHEQYF
TRBV4-2	-	TRBJ2-7	few	TGTGCCAGCAGACGTAACTCAGGACAGAACTACGAGCAGTACTTC	CASRRNSGQNYEQYF
TRBV7-9	TRBD1	TRBJ1-5	-	TGTGCCAGCAGCTTAGATGAGGGGGCGCCCCGTCAGCCCCAGCATTTT	CASSLDEGAPRQPQHF
TRBV12-5	TRBD1	TRBJ2-2	-	TGTGCTAGTGGTTTTTCCCCAGGGGGACGAGACACCGGGGAGCTGTTTTTT	CASGFSPGGRDTGELFF
TRBV2	-	TRBJ2-6	once	TGTGCCACCGATGGGGGCTCTGGGGTCAACGTCCTGACTTTC	CATDGGSGVNVLTF
TRBV28	TRBD2	TRBJ2-1	-	TGTGCCAGTTTTGGGGCTAGCGGCGGGAAGCAGTTCTTC	CASFGASGGKQFF
TRBV7-8	-	TRBJ2-5	-	TGTGCCAGCAGCTTAGAGGCCTCCGTTCGGGAGACCCAGTACTTC	CASSLEASVRETQYF
TRBV12-3/TRBV12-4	TRBD1	TRBJ2-7	-	TGTGCCAGCAGCCAAGCACAGGGGGCAACCTACGAGCAGTACTTC	CASSQAQGATYEQYF
TRBV21-1	-	TRBJ2-4	few	TGTGCCAGCAGCAAAGAGAGGGTTCCAGCCAAAAACATTCAGTACTTC	CASSKERVPAKNIQYF
TRBV24-1	-	TRBJ2-2	few	TGTGCCACCAGTGGGAGGGGGAACACCGGGGAGCTGTTTTTT	CATSGRGNTGELFF
TRBV6-2/TRBV6-3	-	TRBJ2-1	-	TGTGCCAGCAGTAATCACATCACCAGGGTTTCTTACAATGAGCAGTTCTTC	CASSNHITRVSYNEQFF
TRBV15	-	TRBJ2-3	few	TGTGCCACCAGCAGAGATCTGGGAACTACAGATACGCAGTATTTT	CATSRDLGTTDTQYF